There are a few counts of the clone carrying this T cell receptor (beta chain). Its target is not known. Using immunoSEQ multiplex PCR, the repertoire was profiled, and TCRdb retains in-frame clones only, with some absent. The data show about 52,000 clones, around 82% seen once. This entry is derived from a study of T cells in localized non-small cell lung cancer. Study results and caveats: Owing to sequencing of a solitary tumor region, heterogeneity cannot be discounted. Adjacent lung exhibited a median of 57 among the 100 most abundant tumor clones. Uninvolved adjacent lung showed peak T cell clonality, exceeding tumor.

The source of this sequence is a woman aged 40 to 75 with stage II lung adenocarcinoma. The sequences come from PBMCs, collected before any cancer treatment.

The CDR3 region has the DNA TGTGCCAGCCTTGGGGGAGACAGGGGTAGCTACGAGCAGTACTTC. This translates into CASLGGDRGSYEQYF. This chain joins TRBV28 and TRBJ2-7; TRBD1 matches 8 bases. Germline lookup yields CDR1 MDHEN and CDR2 SYDVKM. V lost 8 bases, J lost 3 bases, and 12 bases stayed unmatched. This CDR3 comprises 15 residues.